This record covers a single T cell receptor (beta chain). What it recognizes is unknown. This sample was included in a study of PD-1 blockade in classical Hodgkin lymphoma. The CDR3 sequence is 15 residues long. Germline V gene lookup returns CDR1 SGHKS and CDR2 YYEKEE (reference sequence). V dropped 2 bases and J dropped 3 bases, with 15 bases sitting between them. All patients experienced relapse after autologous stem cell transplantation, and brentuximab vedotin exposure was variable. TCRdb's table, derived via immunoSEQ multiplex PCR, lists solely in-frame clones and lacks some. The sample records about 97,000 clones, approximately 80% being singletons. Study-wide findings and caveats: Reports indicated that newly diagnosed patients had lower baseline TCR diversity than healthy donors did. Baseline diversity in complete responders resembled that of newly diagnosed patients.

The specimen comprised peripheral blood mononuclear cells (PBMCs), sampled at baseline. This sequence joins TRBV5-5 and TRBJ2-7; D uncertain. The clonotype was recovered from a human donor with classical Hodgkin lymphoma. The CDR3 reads CASSLGPNKHYEQYF. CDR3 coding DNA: TGTGCCAGCAGCTTAGGGCCCAATAAACACTACGAGCAGTACTTC.